The rows below give T cell receptor beta chains drawn from one sample of a study of T-cell memory formation after mild COVID-19. TCRdb independently ran MiXCR on the 5' RACE reads; one entry per CDR3 protein. This sample has 450,000 to 650,000 distinct CDR3 sequences, with 20% found just once. The source material was PBMCs or a T cell subset sorted from them (not recorded which). The origin of the receptors is an adult woman who had mild COVID-19 (a few samples of this study predate the infection). Cell type and time point are not known. Each CDR3 is given with its conserved first and last residue. D genes are given only for firm matches. Expanded clones get a size class; other rows say once, few or many, or leave the size out.

- few TRBJ2-2 TRBV5-1 TGCGCCAGCAGCTTAAGAGGGGACGGCACCGGGGAGCTGTTTTTT CASSLRGDGTGELFF
TRBD1 - TRBJ1-1 TRBV19 TGTGCCAGTAGCGGTCAACAGGGGGCATTCACTGAAGCTTTCTTT CASSGQQGAFTEAFF
- few TRBJ2-3 TRBV29-1 TGCAGCGTACCGGGTACGCAGTATTTT CSVPGTQYF
- - TRBJ2-3 TRBV3-1 TGTGCCAGCAGCCAACTAGAAGGGGATACGCAGTATTTT CASSQLEGDTQYF
- many TRBJ2-1 TRBV24-1 TGTGCCACCTTAGACTCTTACAATGAGCAGTTCTTC CATLDSYNEQFF
TRBD2 - TRBJ2-1 TRBV2 TGTGCCAGCAGTGATGGCGGGGGGAACAATGAGCAGTTCTTC CASSDGGGNNEQFF
- - TRBJ1-2 TRBV6-1 TGTGCCAGCAGTGAACAAGAAATTGATGGCTACACCTTC CASSEQEIDGYTF
- - TRBJ2-5 TRBV7-7 TGTGCCAGCAGCCCCACAGGGTGGGAGACCCAGTACTTC CASSPTGWETQYF
TRBD2 - TRBJ2-4 TRBV29-1 TGCAGCGTTGAAGCGGGGGGTGGCATTCAGTACTTC CSVEAGGGIQYF
TRBD2 - TRBJ2-3 TRBV7-3 TGTGCCAGCAGCCCTAGCGGGAGGGCTAACGTTGGTACAGATACGCAGTATTTT CASSPSGRANVGTDTQYF
- few TRBJ1-6 TRBV30 TGTGCCTGGACGAACGGCATCGAGGGTTCACCCCTCCACTTT CAWTNGIEGSPLHF
TRBD1 many TRBJ2-5 TRBV5-1 TGCGCCAGCAGCCCACGGACAGGGAAAGAGACCCAGTACTTC CASSPRTGKETQYF
TRBD1 - TRBJ1-1 TRBV30 TGTGCCTGGCAGCTTAACAGGGGGAACACTGAAGCTTTCTTT CAWQLNRGNTEAFF
- - TRBJ1-5 TRBV5-1 TGCGCCAGCAGCGATGGACAGCCCGATCAGCCCCAGCATTTT CASSDGQPDQPQHF
- many TRBJ2-7 TRBV5-6 TGTGCCAGCAGCCCACCTACGACCGCCGCCTACGAGCAGTACTTC CASSPPTTAAYEQYF
- many TRBJ2-7 TRBV5-6 TGTGCCAGCAGCTTGGTAGGACGGACATACGAGCAGTACTTC CASSLVGRTYEQYF
TRBD1 few TRBJ2-3 TRBV5-1 TGCGCCAGCAGCTCCCTTGAAGGGGGCTCTTGGTCAGATACGCAGTATTTT CASSSLEGGSWSDTQYF
- - TRBJ2-3 TRBV12-3/TRBV12-4 TGTGCCAGCAGTTTCGGAGCAGGCCGCACAGATACGCAGTATTTT CASSFGAGRTDTQYF
- few TRBJ2-7 TRBV7-9 TGTGCCAGCAGCCTTCTGTCCTTAGGGGCCCCATACGAGCAGTACTTC CASSLLSLGAPYEQYF
TRBD2 once TRBJ2-1 TRBV9 TGTGCCAGCAGCGTAGGTTGGGATAGCGGGAGTCGGGGTGAGCAGTTCTTC CASSVGWDSGSRGEQFF
- few TRBJ2-7 TRBV12-3/TRBV12-4 TGTGCCAGCAACTTGGGGCAGGGGTTTGCTTACGAGCAGTACTTC CASNLGQGFAYEQYF
- few TRBJ2-1 TRBV11-3 TGTGCCAGCAGCCCTAACTATGAGCAGTTCTTC CASSPNYEQFF
- - TRBJ2-3 TRBV4-3 TGCGCCAGCAGCCAATCCGCGCTTGGGTTAGATACGCAGTATTTT CASSQSALGLDTQYF
TRBD2 - TRBJ2-1 TRBV20-1 TGCAGTGCTAGAGCGGTAGAAAGAGCGGGGGTTTACAATGAGCAGTTCTTC CSARAVERAGVYNEQFF
TRBD1 few TRBJ2-7 TRBV5-1 TGCGCCAGCAGCTCCGGGACAGGGGATGCCGAGCAGTACTTC CASSSGTGDAEQYF
TRBD2 - TRBJ2-1 TRBV7-2 TGTGCCAGCAGCTTTCAGGCTAGCGGGAGAGGTGAGCAGTTCTTC CASSFQASGRGEQFF
- - TRBJ2-5 TRBV30 TGTGCCTGGAGGGGTCTCCAAGAGACCCAGTACTTC CAWRGLQETQYF
- many TRBJ2-7 TRBV10-3 TGTGCCATCAGTGAGTCAAACTCCCTCCCCGAGCAGTACTTC CAISESNSLPEQYF
TRBD1 - TRBJ2-1 TRBV6-2/TRBV6-3 TGTGCCAGCAGTAACCAAGTTTTTGGACAGGTAGAAAGCTCCTACAATGAGCAGTTCTTC CASSNQVFGQVESSYNEQFF
TRBD2 - TRBJ2-3 TRBV20-1 TGCAGTGCTAGAACCCTACTAGCGGCTAGCACAGATACGCAGTATTTT CSARTLLAASTDTQYF
TRBD2 - TRBJ2-1 TRBV9 TGTGCCAGCAGCCACGAACCGGGACTAGCGGCAAATGAGCAGTTCTTC CASSHEPGLAANEQFF
TRBD1 once TRBJ2-1 TRBV4-1 TGCGCCAGCAGCCTCCCGGACAGGAGCTCCTACAATGAGCAGTTCTTC CASSLPDRSSYNEQFF
- - TRBJ1-1 TRBV6-5 TGTGCCAGCAGTAGGGACGGATCGAACACTGAAGCTTTCTTT CASSRDGSNTEAFF
- - TRBJ2-2 TRBV10-3 TGTGCCATCAGTCATACAGGGAGCTCCGCGAACACCGGGGAGCTGTTTTTT CAISHTGSSANTGELFF
TRBD1 many TRBJ1-2 TRBV27 TGTGCCAGCAGTTCGAAGGGCAGGGGGCGAGGTGGCTACACCTTC CASSSKGRGRGGYTF
- few TRBJ1-1 TRBV10-2 TGCGCCAGCAGTGACAGGGTGATCGGGAAGACTGAAGCTTTCTTT CASSDRVIGKTEAFF
- - TRBJ2-2 TRBV5-1 TGCGCCAGCAGACCGGAGGGCACCGGGGAGCTGTTTTTT CASRPEGTGELFF
- few TRBJ1-2 TRBV5-5 TGTGCCAGCAGCAACGGGGCTCCGAAGAACTATGGCTACACCTTC CASSNGAPKNYGYTF
- - TRBJ2-1 TRBV6-4 TGTGCCAGCAGTGACTCCGGACGGTACAATGAGCAGTTCTTC CASSDSGRYNEQFF
- few TRBJ2-3 TRBV6-2/TRBV6-3 TGTGCCAGCAGTTACTCCCCGACCCCGGCGCCCAGCACAGATACGCAGTATTTT CASSYSPTPAPSTDTQYF
TRBD2 - TRBJ2-3 TRBV2 TGTGCCAGCGACAGGACTAGCGGAGATACGCAGTATTTT CASDRTSGDTQYF
- - TRBJ2-5 TRBV7-9 TGTGCCAGCAGCTTAGAAGGGACTCGGACCATCCAAGAGACCCAGTACTTC CASSLEGTRTIQETQYF
TRBD1 few TRBJ1-2 TRBV20-1 TGCAGTGCCATAAGGCAGGGGGCGTACGGCTACACCTTC CSAIRQGAYGYTF
TRBD2 - TRBJ2-3 TRBV20-1 TGCAGTGCTCAAGGGACTAGCGGGAGGGCGACAGATACGCAGTATTTT CSAQGTSGRATDTQYF
TRBD2 - TRBJ2-7 TRBV20-1 TGCAGTGCTAGAGATCCGGGACTAGCGTCCTCCTACGAGCAGTACTTC CSARDPGLASSYEQYF
- few TRBJ1-1 TRBV6-5 TGTGCCAGCAGTTACTCTCTGTGGGGGAACACTGAAGCTTTCTTT CASSYSLWGNTEAFF
TRBD2 - TRBJ2-1 TRBV12-3/TRBV12-4 TGTGCCAGCAGCTATACTAGCGGGAGGATGGATGAGCAGTTCTTC CASSYTSGRMDEQFF